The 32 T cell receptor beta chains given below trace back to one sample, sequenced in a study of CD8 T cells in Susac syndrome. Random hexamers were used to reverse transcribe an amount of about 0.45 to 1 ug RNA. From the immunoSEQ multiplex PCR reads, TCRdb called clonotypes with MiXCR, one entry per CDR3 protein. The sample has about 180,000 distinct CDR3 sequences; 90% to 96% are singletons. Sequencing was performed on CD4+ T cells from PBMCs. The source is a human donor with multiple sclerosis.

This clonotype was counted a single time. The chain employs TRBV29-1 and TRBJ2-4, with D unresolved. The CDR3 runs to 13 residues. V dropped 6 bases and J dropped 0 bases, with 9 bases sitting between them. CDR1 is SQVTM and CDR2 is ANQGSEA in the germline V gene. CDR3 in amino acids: CSVELLAKNIQYF. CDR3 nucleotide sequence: TGCAGCGTCGAACTATTAGCCAAAAACATTCAGTACTTC.

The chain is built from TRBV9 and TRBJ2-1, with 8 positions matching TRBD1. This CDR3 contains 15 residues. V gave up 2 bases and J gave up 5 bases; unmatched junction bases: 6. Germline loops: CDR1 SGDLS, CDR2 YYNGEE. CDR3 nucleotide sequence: TGTGCCAGCAGCGTCGGCAGGGGGCGAAACAATGAGCAGTTCTTC. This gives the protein CASSVGRGRNNEQFF.

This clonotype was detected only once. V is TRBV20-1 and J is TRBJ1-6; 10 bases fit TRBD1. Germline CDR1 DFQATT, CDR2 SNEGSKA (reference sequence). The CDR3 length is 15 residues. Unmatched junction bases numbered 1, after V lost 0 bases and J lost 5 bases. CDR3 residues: CSAREGTGDNSPLHF. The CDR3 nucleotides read TGCAGTGCTAGAGAGGGGACAGGGGATAATTCACCCCTCCACTTT.

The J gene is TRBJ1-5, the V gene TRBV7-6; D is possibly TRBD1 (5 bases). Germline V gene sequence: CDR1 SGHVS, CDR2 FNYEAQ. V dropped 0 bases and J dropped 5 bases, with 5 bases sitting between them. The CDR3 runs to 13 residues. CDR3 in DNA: TGTGCCAGCAGCTTAGCGGGGGATCAGCCCCAGCATTTT. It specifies CASSLAGDQPQHF.

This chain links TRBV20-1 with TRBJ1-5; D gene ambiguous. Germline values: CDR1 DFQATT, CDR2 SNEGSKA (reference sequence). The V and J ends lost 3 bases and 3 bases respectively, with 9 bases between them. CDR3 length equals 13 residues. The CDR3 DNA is TGCAGTGCTAGGAGAGGGAACAATCAGCCCCAGCATTTT. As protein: CSARRGNNQPQHF.

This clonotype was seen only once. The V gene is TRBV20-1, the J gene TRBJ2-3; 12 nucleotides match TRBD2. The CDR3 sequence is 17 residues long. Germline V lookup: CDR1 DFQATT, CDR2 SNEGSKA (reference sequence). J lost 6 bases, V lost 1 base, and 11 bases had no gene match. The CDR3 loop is CSARVRTSGTNGDTQYF. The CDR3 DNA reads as TGCAGTGCTAGAGTCCGGACTAGCGGGACAAACGGGGATACGCAGTATTTT.

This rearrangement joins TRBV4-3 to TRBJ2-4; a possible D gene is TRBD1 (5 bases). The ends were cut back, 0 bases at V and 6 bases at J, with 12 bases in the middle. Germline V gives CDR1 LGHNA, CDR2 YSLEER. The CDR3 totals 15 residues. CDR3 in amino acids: CASSQDRGFGNIQYF. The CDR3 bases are TGCGCCAGCAGCCAAGATAGGGGTTTCGGAAACATTCAGTACTTC.

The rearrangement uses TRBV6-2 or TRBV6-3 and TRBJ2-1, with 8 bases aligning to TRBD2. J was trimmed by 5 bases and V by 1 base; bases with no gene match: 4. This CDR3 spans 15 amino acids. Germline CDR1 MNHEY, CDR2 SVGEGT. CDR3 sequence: CASSYFAGGNNEQFF. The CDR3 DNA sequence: TGTGCCAGCAGTTACTTCGCGGGGGGAAACAATGAGCAGTTCTTC.

In DNA form, the CDR3 reads TGTGCCAGCTCACCAGGGGGCGGGGCCTTTAATGAGCAGTTCTTC. It specifies CASSPGGGAFNEQFF. The chain links TRBV18 to TRBJ2-1; D tentatively reads TRBD1 or TRBD2 (6 bases each). V gave up 2 bases and J gave up 7 bases, with 15 bases separating them. The germline V gene encodes CDR1 KGHSH and CDR2 LQKENI. The CDR3 is 15 residues long.

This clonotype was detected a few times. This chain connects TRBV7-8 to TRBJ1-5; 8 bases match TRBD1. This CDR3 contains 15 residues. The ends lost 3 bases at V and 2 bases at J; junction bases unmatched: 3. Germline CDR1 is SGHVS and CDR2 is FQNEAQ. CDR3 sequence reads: CASSFGQGGNQPQHF. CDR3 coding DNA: TGTGCCAGCAGCTTCGGACAGGGCGGCAATCAGCCCCAGCATTTT.

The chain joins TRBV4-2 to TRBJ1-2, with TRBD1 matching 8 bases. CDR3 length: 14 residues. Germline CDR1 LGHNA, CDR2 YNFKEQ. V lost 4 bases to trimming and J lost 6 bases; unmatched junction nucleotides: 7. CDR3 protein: CASSPYRGGDGYTF. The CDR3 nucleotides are TGTGCCAGCAGCCCCTACAGGGGGGGTGATGGCTACACCTTC.

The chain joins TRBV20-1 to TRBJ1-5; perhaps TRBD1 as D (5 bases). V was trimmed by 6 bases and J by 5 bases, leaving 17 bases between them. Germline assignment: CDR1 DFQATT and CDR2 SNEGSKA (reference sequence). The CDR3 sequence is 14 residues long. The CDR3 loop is CSASRALGDQPQHF. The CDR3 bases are TGCAGTGCCTCCAGGGCCCTGGGGGATCAGCCCCAGCATTTT.

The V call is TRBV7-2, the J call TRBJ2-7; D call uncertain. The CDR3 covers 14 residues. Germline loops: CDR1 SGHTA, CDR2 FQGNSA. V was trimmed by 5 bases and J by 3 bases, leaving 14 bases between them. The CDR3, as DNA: TGTGCCAGCAGCGCCCCGCTGGCAAACTACGAGCAGTACTTC. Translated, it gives CASSAPLANYEQYF.

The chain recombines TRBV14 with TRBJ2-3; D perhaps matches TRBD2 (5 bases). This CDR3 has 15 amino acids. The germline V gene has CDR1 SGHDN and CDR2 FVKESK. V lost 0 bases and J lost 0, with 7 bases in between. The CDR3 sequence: CASSQDWRSTDTQYF. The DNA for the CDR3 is TGTGCCAGCAGCCAAGACTGGAGGAGCACAGATACGCAGTATTTT.

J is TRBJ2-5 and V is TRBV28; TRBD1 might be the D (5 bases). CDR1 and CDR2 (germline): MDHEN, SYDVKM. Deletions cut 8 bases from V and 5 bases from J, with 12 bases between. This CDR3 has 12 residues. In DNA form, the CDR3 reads TGTGCCAGCCGTCAGGGAAAGGAGACCCAGTACTTC. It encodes CASRQGKETQYF.

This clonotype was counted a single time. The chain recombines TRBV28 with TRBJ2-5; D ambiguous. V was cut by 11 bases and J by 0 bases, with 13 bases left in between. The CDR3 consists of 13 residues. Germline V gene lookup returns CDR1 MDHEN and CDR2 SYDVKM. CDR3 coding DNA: TGTGCCGGCTCCGGATCCGACCAAGAGACCCAGTACTTC. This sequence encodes CAGSGSDQETQYF. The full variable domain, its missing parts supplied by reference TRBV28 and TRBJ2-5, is DVKVTQSSRYLVKRTGEKVFLECVQDMDHENMFWYRQDPGLGLRLIYFSYDVKMKEKGDIPEGYSVSREKKERFSLILESASTNQTSMYLCAGSGSDQETQYFGPGTRLLVL.

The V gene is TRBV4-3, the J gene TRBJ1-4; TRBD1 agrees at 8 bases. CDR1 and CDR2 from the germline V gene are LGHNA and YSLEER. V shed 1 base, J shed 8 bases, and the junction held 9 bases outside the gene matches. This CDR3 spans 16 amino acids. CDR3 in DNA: TGCGCCAGCAGCCAAGGGACTCAGGGGGCGCGCGAAAAACTGTTTTTT. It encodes CASSQGTQGAREKLFF.

The CDR3 DNA sequence: TGTGCCAGCAGCTTAGAACAGGGGGTTAACTATGGCTACACCTTC. It encodes CASSLEQGVNYGYTF. The chain uses TRBV7-2 and TRBJ1-2, with 8 positions matching TRBD1. Germline V gene data show CDR1 as SGHTA and CDR2 as FQGNSA. Germline trimming cut 1 base from V and 1 base from J; bases unmatched to any gene: 2. The CDR3 totals 15 residues.

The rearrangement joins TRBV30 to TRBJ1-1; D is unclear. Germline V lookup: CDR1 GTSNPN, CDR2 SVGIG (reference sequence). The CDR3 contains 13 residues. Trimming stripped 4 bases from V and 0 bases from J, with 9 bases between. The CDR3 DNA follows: TGTGCCTGGACACGGACGGTGAACACTGAAGCTTTCTTT. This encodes CAWTRTVNTEAFF. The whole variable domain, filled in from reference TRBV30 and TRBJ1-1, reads SQTIHQWPATLVQPVGSPLSLECTVEGTSNPNLYWYRQAAGRGLQLLFYSVGIGQISSEVPQNLSASRPQDRQFILSSKKLLLSDSGFYLCAWTRTVNTEAFFGQGTRLTVV.

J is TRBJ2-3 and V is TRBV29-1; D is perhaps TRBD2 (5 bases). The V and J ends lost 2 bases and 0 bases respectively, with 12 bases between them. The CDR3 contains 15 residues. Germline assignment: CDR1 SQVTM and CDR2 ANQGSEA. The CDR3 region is CSVEILAQSTDTQYF. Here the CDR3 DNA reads TGCAGCGTTGAAATCCTAGCACAGAGCACAGATACGCAGTATTTT.

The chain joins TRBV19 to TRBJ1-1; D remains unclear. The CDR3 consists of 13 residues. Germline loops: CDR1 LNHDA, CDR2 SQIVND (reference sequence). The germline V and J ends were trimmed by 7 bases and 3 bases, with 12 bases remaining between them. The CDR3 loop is CASKKGSHTEAFF. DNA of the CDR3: TGTGCCAGTAAGAAGGGTTCGCACACTGAAGCTTTCTTT.

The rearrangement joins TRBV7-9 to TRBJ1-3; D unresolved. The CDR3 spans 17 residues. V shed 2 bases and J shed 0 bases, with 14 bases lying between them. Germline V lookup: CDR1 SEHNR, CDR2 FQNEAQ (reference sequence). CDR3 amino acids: CASSLSMRDSSGNTIYF. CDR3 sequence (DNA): TGTGCCAGCAGCTTATCAATGAGGGATTCCTCTGGAAACACCATATATTTT.

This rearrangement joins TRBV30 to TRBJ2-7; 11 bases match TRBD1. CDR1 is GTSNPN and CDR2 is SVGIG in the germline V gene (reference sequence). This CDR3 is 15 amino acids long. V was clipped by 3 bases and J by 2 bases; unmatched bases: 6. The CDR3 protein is CAWSRGQGGPYEQYF. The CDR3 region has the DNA TGTGCCTGGAGCAGGGGACAGGGGGGACCCTACGAGCAGTACTTC.

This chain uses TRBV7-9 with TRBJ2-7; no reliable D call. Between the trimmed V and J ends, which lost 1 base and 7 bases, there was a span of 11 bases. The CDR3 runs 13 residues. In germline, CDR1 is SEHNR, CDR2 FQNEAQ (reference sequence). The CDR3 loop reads CASSLDRSGEQYF. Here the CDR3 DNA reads TGTGCCAGCAGCTTAGACAGAAGTGGGGAGCAGTACTTC.

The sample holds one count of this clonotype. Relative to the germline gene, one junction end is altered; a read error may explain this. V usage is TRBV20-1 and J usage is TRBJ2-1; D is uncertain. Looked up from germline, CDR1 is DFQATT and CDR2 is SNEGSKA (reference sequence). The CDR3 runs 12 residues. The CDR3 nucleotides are TGCAGTGCTAGATCACCCCCTGCGAGGCAGACCTTC. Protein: CSARSPPARQTF.

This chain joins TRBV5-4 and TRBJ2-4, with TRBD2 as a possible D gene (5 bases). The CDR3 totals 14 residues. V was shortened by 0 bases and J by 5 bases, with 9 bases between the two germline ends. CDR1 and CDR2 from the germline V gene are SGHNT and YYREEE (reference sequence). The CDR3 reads CASSLGGLENIQYF. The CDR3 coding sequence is TGTGCCAGCAGCTTGGGCGGGTTGGAAAACATTCAGTACTTC.

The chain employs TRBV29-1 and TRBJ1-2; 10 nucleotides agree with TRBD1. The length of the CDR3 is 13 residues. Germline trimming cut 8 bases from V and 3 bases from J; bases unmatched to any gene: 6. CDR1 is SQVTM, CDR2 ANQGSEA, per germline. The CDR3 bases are TGCAGCACCCGGACAGGGGGGGACTATGGCTACACCTTC. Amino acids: CSTRTGGDYGYTF.

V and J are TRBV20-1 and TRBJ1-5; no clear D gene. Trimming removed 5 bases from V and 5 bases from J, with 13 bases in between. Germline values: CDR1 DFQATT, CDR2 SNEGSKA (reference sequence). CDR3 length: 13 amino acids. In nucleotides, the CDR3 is TGCAGTGCTGAAGGAGGGCTGTATCAGCCCCAGCATTTT. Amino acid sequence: CSAEGGLYQPQHF.

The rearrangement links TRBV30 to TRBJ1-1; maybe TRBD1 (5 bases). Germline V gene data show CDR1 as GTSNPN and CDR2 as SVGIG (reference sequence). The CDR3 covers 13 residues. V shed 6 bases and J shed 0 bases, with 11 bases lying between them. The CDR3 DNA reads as TGTGCCTGCCACGTACAGGTGAACACTGAAGCTTTCTTT. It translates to CACHVQVNTEAFF.

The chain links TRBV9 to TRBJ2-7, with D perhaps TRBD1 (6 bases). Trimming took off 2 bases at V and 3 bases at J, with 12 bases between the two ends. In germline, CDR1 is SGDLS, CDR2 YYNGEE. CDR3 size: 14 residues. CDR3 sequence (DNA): TGTGCCAGCAGCGTGGCAGGACAGAACTACGAGCAGTACTTC. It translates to CASSVAGQNYEQYF.

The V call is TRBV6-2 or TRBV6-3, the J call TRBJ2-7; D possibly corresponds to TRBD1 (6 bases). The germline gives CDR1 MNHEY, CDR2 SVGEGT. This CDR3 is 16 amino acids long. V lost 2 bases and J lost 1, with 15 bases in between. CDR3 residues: CASSYASTGISYEQYF. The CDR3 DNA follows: TGTGCCAGCAGTTACGCCTCCACAGGGATATCCTACGAGCAGTACTTC.

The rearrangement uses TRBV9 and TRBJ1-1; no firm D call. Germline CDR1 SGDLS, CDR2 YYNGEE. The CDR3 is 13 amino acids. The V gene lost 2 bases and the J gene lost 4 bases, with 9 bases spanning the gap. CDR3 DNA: TGTGCCAGCAGCGTTTTGGCGTTCACTGAAGCTTTCTTT. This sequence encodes CASSVLAFTEAFF.